This T cell receptor (beta chain) comes out of a study of T cell repertoires in cytomegalovirus infection. Study-level points and caveats: Cumulative frequency of public TCR beta families picked out carriers of CMV plus the relevant HLA.

This CDR3 is built from 13 residues. Germline V gene sequence: CDR1 MNHEY, CDR2 SVGAGI. The V gene lost 5 bases and the J gene lost 7 bases, with 12 bases spanning the gap. This clonotype has only a few counts. The antigen is undetermined. Each CDR3 protein gets one entry after TCRdb re-called the reads with MiXCR. The data contain 150,000 to 200,000 distinct CDR3 sequences, over 13% of them singletons. The specimen sequenced was PBMCs. The chain is built from TRBV6-5 and TRBJ1-5; D not certain. This sequence originates from a human donor in good health (CMV status not recorded). Some clones in this sample may be carry-over from other donors' samples. The CDR3 bases are TGTGCCAGCAGTCTCGTCAAGGGCCAGCCCCAGCATTTT. Residues: CASSLVKGQPQHF.